One TCR beta chain is described in this entry. This entry is derived from a study of early T cells in non-severe SARS-CoV-2 infection. TCRdb processed the 5' RACE reads anew with MiXCR; each CDR3 protein has one entry. Among some 100,000 distinct CDR3 sequences, roughly 14% were seen once, and the ten largest hold about 0.58%. The CDR3 is made up of 19 amino acids. CDR1 is SGHAT and CDR2 is FQNNGV in the germline V gene. The V and J ends lost 2 bases and 2 bases, in that order; junction bases with no gene match: 10. The receptor was derived from an adult who was a healthcare worker with PCR-confirmed SARS-CoV-2 infection or an uninfected control (not recorded which). V gene TRBV11-2 combines with J gene TRBJ2-5; TRBD2 aligns across 14 bases. Sequencing was done on a sample of whole blood. CDR3 sequence: CASSLTGTSGGPRQETQYF. As DNA, the CDR3 is TGTGCCAGCAGCTTAACCGGGACTAGCGGGGGCCCGCGACAAGAGACCCAGTACTTC.